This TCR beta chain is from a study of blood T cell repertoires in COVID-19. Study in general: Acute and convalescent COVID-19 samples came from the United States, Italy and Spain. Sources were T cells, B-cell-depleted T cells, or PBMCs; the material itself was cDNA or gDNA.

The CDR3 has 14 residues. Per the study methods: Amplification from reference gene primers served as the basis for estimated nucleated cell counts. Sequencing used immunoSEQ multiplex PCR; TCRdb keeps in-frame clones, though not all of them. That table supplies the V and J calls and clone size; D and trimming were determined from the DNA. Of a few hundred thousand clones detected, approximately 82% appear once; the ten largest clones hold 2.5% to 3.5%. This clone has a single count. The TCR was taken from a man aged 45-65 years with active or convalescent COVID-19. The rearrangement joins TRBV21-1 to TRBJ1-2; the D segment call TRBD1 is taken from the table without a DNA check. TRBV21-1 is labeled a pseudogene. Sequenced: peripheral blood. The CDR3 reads CASSKIDSTDGYTF. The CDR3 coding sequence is TGTGCCAGCAGCAAAATAGACAGCACAGATGGCTACACCTTC.